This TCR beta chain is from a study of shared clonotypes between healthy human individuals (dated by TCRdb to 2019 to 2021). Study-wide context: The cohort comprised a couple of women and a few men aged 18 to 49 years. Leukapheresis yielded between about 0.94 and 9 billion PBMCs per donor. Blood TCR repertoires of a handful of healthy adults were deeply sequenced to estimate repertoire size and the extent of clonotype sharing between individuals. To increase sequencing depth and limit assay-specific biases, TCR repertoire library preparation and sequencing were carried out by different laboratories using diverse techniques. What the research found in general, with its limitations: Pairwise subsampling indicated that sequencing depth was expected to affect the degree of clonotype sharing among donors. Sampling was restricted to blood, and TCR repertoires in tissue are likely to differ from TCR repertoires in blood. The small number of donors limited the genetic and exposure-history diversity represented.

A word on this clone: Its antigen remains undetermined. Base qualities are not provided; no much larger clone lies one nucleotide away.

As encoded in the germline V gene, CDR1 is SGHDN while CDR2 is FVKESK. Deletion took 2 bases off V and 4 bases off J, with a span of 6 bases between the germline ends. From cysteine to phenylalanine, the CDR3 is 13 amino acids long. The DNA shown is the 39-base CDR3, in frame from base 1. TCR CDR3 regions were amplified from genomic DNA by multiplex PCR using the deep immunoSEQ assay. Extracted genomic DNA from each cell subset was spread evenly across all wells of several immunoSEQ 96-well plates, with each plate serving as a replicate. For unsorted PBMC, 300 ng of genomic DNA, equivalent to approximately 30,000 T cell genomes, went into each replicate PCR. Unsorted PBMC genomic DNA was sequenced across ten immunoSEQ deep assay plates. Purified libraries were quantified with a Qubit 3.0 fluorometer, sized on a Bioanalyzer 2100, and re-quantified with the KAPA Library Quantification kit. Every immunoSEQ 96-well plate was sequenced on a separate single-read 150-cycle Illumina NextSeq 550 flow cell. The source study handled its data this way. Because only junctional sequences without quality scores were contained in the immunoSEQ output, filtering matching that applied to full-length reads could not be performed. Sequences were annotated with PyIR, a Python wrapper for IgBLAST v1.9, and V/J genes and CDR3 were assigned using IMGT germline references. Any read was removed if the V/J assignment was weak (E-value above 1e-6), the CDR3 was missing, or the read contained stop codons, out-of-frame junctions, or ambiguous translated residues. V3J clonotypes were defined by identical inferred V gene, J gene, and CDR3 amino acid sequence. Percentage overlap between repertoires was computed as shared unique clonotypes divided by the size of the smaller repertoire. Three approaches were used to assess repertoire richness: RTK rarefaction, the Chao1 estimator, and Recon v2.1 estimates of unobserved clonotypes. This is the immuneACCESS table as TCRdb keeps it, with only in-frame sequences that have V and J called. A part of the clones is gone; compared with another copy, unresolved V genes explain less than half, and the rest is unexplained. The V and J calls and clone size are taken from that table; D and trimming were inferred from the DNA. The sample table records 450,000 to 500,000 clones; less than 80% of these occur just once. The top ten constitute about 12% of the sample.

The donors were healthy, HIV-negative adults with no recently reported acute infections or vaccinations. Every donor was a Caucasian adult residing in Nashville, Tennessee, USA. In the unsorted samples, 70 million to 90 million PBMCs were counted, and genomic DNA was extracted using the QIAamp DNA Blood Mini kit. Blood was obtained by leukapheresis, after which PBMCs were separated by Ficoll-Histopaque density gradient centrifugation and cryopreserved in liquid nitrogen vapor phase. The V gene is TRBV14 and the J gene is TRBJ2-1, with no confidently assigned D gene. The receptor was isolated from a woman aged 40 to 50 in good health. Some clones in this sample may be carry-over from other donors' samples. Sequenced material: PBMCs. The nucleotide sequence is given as TGTGCCAGCAGCCAATTGCCTTACAATGAGCAGTTCTTC. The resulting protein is CASSQLPYNEQFF.